This paragraph covers one T cell receptor (beta chain) sequence. Its antigen is unidentified. V lost 1 base, J lost 10 bases, and 11 bases lay in between. The CDR3 sequence is 13 residues long. From germline, CDR1 is LGHNA and CDR2 YNFKEQ. The PCR ran on 60 Vbeta and 13 Jbeta primers. Measured with immunoSEQ multiplex PCR; TCRdb has only the in-frame clones, and not every one. This sample has about 100,000 clones; roughly 72% occur once, and the top ten carry about 8%. This specimen comes from a study of cytomegalovirus exposure and HLA in healthy donors. These donors, healthy bone marrow donors, were studied. Regarding the study as a whole: Later analysis identified a missense DCLRE1C variant that was linked to TCR beta V- and J-gene trimming. No immune exposure information besides CMV serostatus was available. For most TCR beta V segments, an earlier analysis put the productive rate at about 87% or about 30% of the time.

The source of this sequence is a man in his thirties or forties in good health and CMV-seronegative. The V and J genes are TRBV4-2 and TRBJ2-1; no firm D call. The sequenced material came from PBMCs. CDR3 sequence (DNA): TGTGCCAGCAGCCAAGGGAGAGATGGGGAGCAGTTCTTC. Translation gives CASSQGRDGEQFF.